One and the same sample provided the 31 T cell receptor beta chains below, sequenced in a study of cytomegalovirus exposure and HLA in healthy donors. Primers included in the PCR were 60 Vbeta and 13 Jbeta primers. Method: immunoSEQ multiplex PCR; TCRdb's copy keeps in-frame clones and lacks some. The table records around 190,000 clones, around 77% of them present only once. Specimen: PBMCs. All receptors come from a woman younger than 45 in good health and CMV-seronegative.

The V and J genes are TRBV19 and TRBJ2-7, with a possible D match to TRBD1 (5 bases). Germline V gives CDR1 LNHDA, CDR2 SQIVND (reference sequence). Between the trimmed V and J ends, which lost 5 bases and 6 bases, there was a span of 14 bases. This CDR3 region has 13 residues. As DNA, the CDR3 is TGTGCCAGTAGTCCAGGGCAGGGCGGCGAGCAGTACTTC. It yields the protein CASSPGQGGEQYF.

CDR3 sequence reads: CASSYSIQGRGYTF. CDR3 DNA sequence: TGTGCCAGCAGTTACTCGATACAGGGCCGGGGCTACACCTTC. This rearrangement joins TRBV6-5 to TRBJ1-2, with D maybe TRBD1 (6 bases). V lost 0 bases and J 8 bases, leaving 13 bases between the germline ends. Germline-derived CDR1 and CDR2 are MNHEY and SVGAGI. This CDR3 has 14 residues.

The chain combines TRBV27 with TRBJ2-1, with no clear D. Trimming left V 7 bases short and J 4 bases short, with 5 bases between. Looked up from germline, CDR1 is MNHEY and CDR2 is SMNVEV (reference sequence). The CDR3 is 11 amino acids. The CDR3 DNA reads TGTGCCAGCACCAGATACAATGAGCAGTTCTTC. Translation: CASTRYNEQFF.

The CDR3 here is CASSLGGTGIIYGYTF. As DNA, the CDR3 is TGCGCCAGCAGCTTGGGTGGGACAGGGATAATCTATGGCTACACCTTC. V is TRBV5-1 and J is TRBJ1-2; the match to TRBD1 covers 9 bases. V lost 0 bases to trimming and J lost 4 bases; unmatched junction nucleotides: 7. Germline CDR1 is SGHRS and CDR2 is YFSETQ. The CDR3 contains 16 residues. Full variable domain (outside the CDR3, taken from reference TRBV5-1 and TRBJ1-2): KAGVTQTPRYLIKTRGQQVTLSCSPISGHRSVSWYQQTPGQGLQFLFEYFSETQRNKGNFPGRFSGRQFSNSRSEMNVSTLELGDSALYLCASSLGGTGIIYGYTFGSGTRLTVV.

This clone was seen a single time. The chain recombines TRBV29-1 with TRBJ2-4, with a possible D match to TRBD2 (6 bases). V gave up 4 bases and J gave up 8 bases, with 18 bases separating them. The CDR3 runs to 14 residues. The germline V gene has CDR1 SQVTM and CDR2 ANQGSEA. CDR3 DNA sequence: TGCAGCGTTGCTAAAGGCGGGGCCAATGACATTCAGTACTTC. This gives the protein CSVAKGGANDIQYF.

V usage is TRBV7-9 and J usage is TRBJ1-6; the D gene is possibly TRBD1 (6 bases). The CDR3 has 15 amino acids. Deletions cut 8 bases from V and 7 bases from J, with 18 bases between. The germline V gene has CDR1 SEHNR and CDR2 FQNEAQ (reference sequence). CDR3 region: CASSTLQGQNSPLHF. The CDR3 DNA sequence: TGTGCCAGCTCAACACTGCAGGGGCAAAATTCACCCCTCCACTTT.

The chain joins TRBV6-6 to TRBJ1-1, with TRBD1 matching 8 bases. Trimming took 5 bases from V and 1 from J; bases not matched to a gene: 3. The CDR3 runs 14 residues. Per the germline V gene, CDR1 is MNHNY and CDR2 is SVGAGI (reference sequence). The CDR3 coding sequence is TGTGCCAGCAGTCGAGGACAGGGGAACACTGAAGCTTTCTTT. This encodes CASSRGQGNTEAFF.

The chain combines TRBV7-2 with TRBJ1-5; D is possibly TRBD1 (6 bases). CDR1 is SGHTA and CDR2 is FQGNSA in the germline V gene. There are 15 residues in the CDR3. V was trimmed by 2 bases and J by 6 bases, leaving 14 bases between them. The chain's CDR3 is CASSLYSGVSQPQHF. Here the CDR3 DNA reads TGTGCCAGCAGCTTATATTCAGGGGTCAGTCAGCCCCAGCATTTT.

This rearrangement joins TRBV6-5 to TRBJ2-4; perhaps TRBD1 as D (5 bases). Germline V gives CDR1 MNHEY, CDR2 SVGAGI. This CDR3 spans 14 amino acids. V gave up 2 bases and J gave up 4 bases, with 9 bases separating them. The CDR3 sequence: CASSYDHRKNIQYF. For the CDR3, the DNA is TGTGCCAGCAGTTACGATCACAGGAAAAACATTCAGTACTTC.

In DNA, the CDR3 is TGTGCCAGCAGTTTCGGTCCACGGGGGGGGGTCGGTGAGACCCAGTACTTC. This encodes CASSFGPRGGVGETQYF. The rearrangement links TRBV28 to TRBJ2-5; 8 bases line up with TRBD2. This CDR3 spans 17 amino acids. The junction had 14 bases not matched to a gene; V was cut back by 3 bases and J by 5 bases. Germline V gene sequence: CDR1 MDHEN, CDR2 SYDVKM.

The chain combines TRBV18 with TRBJ2-6, with 9 bases fitting TRBD1. V shed 3 bases and J 0 bases; nucleotides not matched to a gene: 12. This CDR3 comprises 20 residues. In germline, CDR1 is KGHSH, CDR2 LQKENI. CDR3 nucleotide sequence: TGTGCCAGCTCACCTACCCAATTAGGACAGGGGAACTCTGGGGCCAACGTCCTGACTTTC. This gives the protein CASSPTQLGQGNSGANVLTF.

This clone showed up just a few times. This chain connects TRBV5-1 to TRBJ2-5; the D gene is possibly TRBD2 (6 bases). Germline loops: CDR1 SGHRS, CDR2 YFSETQ. V was trimmed by 5 bases and J by 4 bases, leaving 9 bases between them. This CDR3 contains 12 residues. This CDR3 is CASRGGLETQYF. CDR3 bases: TGCGCCAGCAGGGGGGGTTTAGAGACCCAGTACTTC. Full variable domain (missing parts from reference TRBV5-1 and TRBJ2-5): KAGVTQTPRYLIKTRGQQVTLSCSPISGHRSVSWYQQTPGQGLQFLFEYFSETQRNKGNFPGRFSGRQFSNSRSEMNVSTLELGDSALYLCASRGGLETQYFGPGTRLLVL.

The chain recombines TRBV2 with TRBJ2-3; 8 positions agree with TRBD1. Germline CDR1 is SNHLY and CDR2 is FYNNEI. Losses at the gene ends were 3 bases for V and 8 bases for J; bases not matched to a gene: 4. There are 13 residues in the CDR3. CDR3 loop: CASSDQGAGTQYF. In nucleotides, the CDR3 is TGTGCCAGCAGTGACCAGGGGGCAGGTACGCAGTATTTT.

A single count supports this clone. CDR3 bases: TGTGCCTGGAGTCTAGGATTAGCCAAAAACATTCAGTACTTC. Translated, it gives CAWSLGLAKNIQYF. The chain links TRBV30 to TRBJ2-4; no clear D. V was clipped by 2 bases and J by 0 bases, with 8 bases between them. The CDR3 totals 14 residues. Per germline, CDR1 GTSNPN and CDR2 SVGIG (reference sequence).

This chain links TRBV30 with TRBJ1-5; 8 bases match TRBD1. The CDR3 extends over 13 amino acids. Trimming removed 5 bases from V and 4 bases from J; junction bases left unmatched: 4. Germline V gene data show CDR1 as GTSNPN and CDR2 as SVGIG (reference sequence). The CDR3 region has the DNA TGTGCCTGGGGACAGGGTTGGAATCAGCCCCAGCATTTT. The encoded protein is CAWGQGWNQPQHF.

This chain joins TRBV12-5 and TRBJ1-5, with 9 positions matching TRBD1. With 6 bases clipped from V and 9 bases from J, the junction kept 12 bases outside the gene matches. The CDR3 consists of 15 residues. From germline, CDR1 is LGHNT and CDR2 FRNRAP. The CDR3 here is CASGKPGQGSRPQHF. Here the CDR3 DNA reads TGTGCTAGTGGCAAGCCGGGACAGGGTTCTCGGCCCCAGCATTTT.

V gene TRBV5-1 combines with J gene TRBJ1-2; D ambiguous. The CDR3 has 14 residues. Germline V lookup: CDR1 SGHRS, CDR2 YFSETQ. Trimming pared 5 bases from V and 2 bases from J, leaving 13 bases between. In nucleotides, the CDR3 is TGCGCCAGCAGGGAAGGTGGAGGGAACTATGGCTACACCTTC. Protein sequence: CASREGGGNYGYTF.

V is TRBV9 and J is TRBJ2-1, with TRBD1 matching 7 bases. Germline assignment: CDR1 SGDLS and CDR2 YYNGEE. Unmatched junction bases numbered 6, after V lost 3 bases and J lost 9 bases. The CDR3 is 13 amino acids. The CDR3 sequence is CASSGTDRVEQFF. In nucleotides, the CDR3 is TGTGCCAGCAGCGGAACCGACAGGGTTGAGCAGTTCTTC.

In this sample, this clone turned up once. This rearrangement joins TRBV9 to TRBJ2-3; 10 positions agree with TRBD2. CDR3 size: 16 residues. V gave up 1 base and J gave up 2 bases; unmatched junction bases: 4. Germline CDR1 is SGDLS and CDR2 is YYNGEE. This CDR3 is CASSVSGGAFTDTQYF. The DNA for the CDR3 is TGTGCCAGCAGCGTAAGCGGGGGGGCCTTCACAGATACGCAGTATTTT.

V is TRBV28 and J is TRBJ2-3; D perhaps matches TRBD2 (7 bases). This CDR3 is 17 amino acids long. The V and J ends lost 6 bases and 11 bases respectively, with 30 bases between them. Germline V gene sequence: CDR1 MDHEN, CDR2 SYDVKM. CDR3: CASSPTGRGAPVSWQYF. As DNA, the CDR3 is TGTGCCAGCAGCCCCACCGGTCGGGGGGCGCCCGTTTCTTGGCAGTATTTT.

V usage is TRBV27 and J usage is TRBJ2-1; the D gene is possibly TRBD1 (5 bases). This CDR3 has 16 amino acids. V was clipped by 5 bases and J by 8 bases, with 22 bases between them. Germline loops: CDR1 MNHEY, CDR2 SMNVEV (reference sequence). The CDR3, as DNA: TGTGCCAGCAGTCCCCAGGGTCGCTCCCACGGGTATGAGCAGTTCTTC. This sequence encodes CASSPQGRSHGYEQFF.

The J gene is TRBJ1-5, the V gene TRBV28, with TRBD1 as a possible D gene (6 bases). Trimming took 6 bases from V and 0 from J, leaving 12 bases between them. The CDR3 covers 15 residues. Germline CDR1 and CDR2: MDHEN and SYDVKM. The CDR3 DNA is TGTGCCAGCAGGGTAGACAGGTATAGCAATCAGCCCCAGCATTTT. Translation: CASRVDRYSNQPQHF. The full variable domain, rest sourced from reference TRBV28 and TRBJ1-5, is DVKVTQSSRYLVKRTGEKVFLECVQDMDHENMFWYRQDPGLGLRLIYFSYDVKMKEKGDIPEGYSVSREKKERFSLILESASTNQTSMYLCASRVDRYSNQPQHFGDGTRLSIL.

The V gene is TRBV10-3, the J gene TRBJ2-3, with 9 nucleotides matching TRBD1. The CDR3 totals 16 residues. V dropped 3 bases and J dropped 4; count of bases not matched to a gene: 8. Per germline, CDR1 ENHRY and CDR2 SYGVKD. The CDR3 spells CAISETPTGGADTQYF. The CDR3 DNA sequence: TGTGCCATCAGTGAAACCCCGACAGGGGGAGCAGATACGCAGTATTTT.

The chain has TRBV5-1 and TRBJ1-1, with 12 positions matching TRBD1. Germline CDR1 SGHRS, CDR2 YFSETQ. The V and J ends lost 1 base and 11 bases, in that order; junction bases with no gene match: 12. This CDR3 spans 16 amino acids. Here the CDR3 reads CASSLSGTGGGVRAFF. Here the CDR3 DNA reads TGCGCCAGCAGCTTGTCCGGGACAGGGGGCGGGGTGCGCGCTTTCTTT.

The V gene is TRBV7-2, the J gene TRBJ2-7; D is possibly TRBD1 (7 bases). Germline CDR1 SGHTA, CDR2 FQGNSA. CDR3 size: 16 residues. V gave up 1 base and J gave up 3 bases, with 16 bases separating them. The CDR3 DNA sequence: TGTGCCAGCAGCTTAGGGAGGGGGCGGGCGGGCTACGAGCAGTACTTC. Amino acid sequence: CASSLGRGRAGYEQYF. The complete variable domain, with remaining parts taken from reference TRBV7-2 and TRBJ2-7, reads GAGVSQSPSNKVTEKGKDVELRCDPISGHTALYWYRQSLGQGLEFLIYFQGNSAPDKSGLPSDRFSAERTGGSVSTLTIQRTQQEDSAVYLCASSLGRGRAGYEQYFGPGTRLTVT.

This clone was seen only once. The chain joins TRBV19 to TRBJ1-1, with D perhaps TRBD1 (5 bases). This CDR3 spans 14 amino acids. In germline, CDR1 is LNHDA, CDR2 SQIVND (reference sequence). Between the trimmed V and J ends, which lost 1 base and 4 bases, there was a span of 10 bases. This CDR3 is CASSIGRGFTEAFF. The CDR3 DNA is TGTGCCAGTAGTATAGGAAGGGGATTCACTGAAGCTTTCTTT. The full variable domain, rest sourced from reference TRBV19 and TRBJ1-1, is DGGITQSPKYLFRKEGQNVTLSCEQNLNHDAMYWYRQDPGQGLRLIYYSQIVNDFQKGDIAEGYSVSREKKESFPLTVTSAQKNPTAFYLCASSIGRGFTEAFFGQGTRLTVV.

The chain couples TRBV6-1 to TRBJ2-5; maybe TRBD1 (5 bases). Germline lookup yields CDR1 MNHNS and CDR2 SASEGT. Deletions cut 6 bases from V and 7 bases from J, with 15 bases between. This CDR3 has 13 residues. The CDR3 region has the DNA TGTGCCAGCAGCCAAGAGAGGCAGGGGACCCAGTACTTC. Amino acid sequence: CASSQERQGTQYF.

The V gene is TRBV5-1, the J gene TRBJ2-5; weak D call: TRBD1 (7 bases). V lost 2 bases and J 3 bases, leaving 14 bases between the germline ends. Per germline, CDR1 SGHRS and CDR2 YFSETQ. The CDR3 spans 15 residues. CDR3 in amino acids: CASSLITGEEETQYF. CDR3 coding DNA: TGCGCCAGCAGCTTAATCACAGGGGAGGAAGAGACCCAGTACTTC.

This clone has just one count. The chain links TRBV5-4 to TRBJ2-3; TRBD1 is a possible D gene (5 bases). Germline loops: CDR1 SGHNT, CDR2 YYREEE (reference sequence). This CDR3 is 13 amino acids long. The germline V and J ends were trimmed by 1 base and 4 bases, with 7 bases remaining between them. The CDR3 region has the DNA TGTGCCAGCAGCTTGAGGGGTTCAGATACGCAGTATTTT. As protein: CASSLRGSDTQYF. The variable domain in full, with the rest retrieved from reference TRBV5-4 and TRBJ2-3, is ETGVTQSPTHLIKTRGQQVTLRCSSQSGHNTVSWYQQALGQGPQFIFQYYREEENGRGNFPPRFSGLQFPNYSSELNVNALELDDSALYLCASSLRGSDTQYFGPGTRLTVL.

This chain joins TRBV27 and TRBJ2-7; 13 bases align to TRBD2. The CDR3 totals 17 residues. J gave up 0 bases and V 4 bases, and 6 bases lay outside the gene matches. From germline, CDR1 is MNHEY and CDR2 SMNVEV (reference sequence). The CDR3 bases are TGTGCCAGCAGTTCATGGACTAGCGGGAGCTTCTCCTACGAGCAGTACTTC. It encodes CASSSWTSGSFSYEQYF.

The V call is TRBV5-4, the J call TRBJ2-7, with D perhaps TRBD1 (6 bases). Looked up from germline, CDR1 is SGHNT and CDR2 is YYREEE (reference sequence). This CDR3 spans 14 amino acids. V lost 2 bases, J lost 3 bases, and 12 bases lay in between. The CDR3 loop is CASSFRTDSYEQYF. The DNA of the CDR3 is TGTGCCAGCAGCTTTAGGACAGATAGCTACGAGCAGTACTTC.